The rows below give T cell receptor beta chains drawn from one sample of a study of T cells in Graves' hyperthyroidism and ophthalmopathy. Each CDR3 protein is one row after TCRdb ran MiXCR on the multiplex PCR reads. The data show a few hundred thousand distinct CDR3 sequences, with about 43% seen just once and 15% to 20% held by the top ten. Sequenced input: peripheral blood or thyroid tissue (not recorded which). The origin of the receptors is an adult woman with Graves' disease, either hyperthyroidism or ophthalmopathy (not recorded which). Both conserved end residues are part of each CDR3. A D gene is named only where the DNA matches it firmly. Clone size is stated in some rows and not others, as once, few, many or a class when expanded.

few,TRBV6-5,17,TRBD1,TRBJ1-1,CASSYEAFTGTGSEAFF,TGTGCCAGCAGTTACGAGGCTTTTACCGGGACAGGGAGTGAAGCTTTCTTT
.,TRBV20-1,12,.,TRBJ2-2,CSARVASGELFF,TGCAGTGCTAGAGTTGCTAGCGGGGAGCTGTTTTTT
few,TRBV6-2/TRBV6-3,14,.,TRBJ2-7,CASSFDSATYEQYF,TGTGCCAGCAGTTTCGATTCTGCCACCTACGAGCAGTACTTC
.,TRBV24-1,14,TRBD1,TRBJ2-7,CATSDRDRGNEQYF,TGTGCCACCAGTGATCGGGACAGGGGTAACGAGCAGTACTTC
.,TRBV10-3,15,TRBD1,TRBJ1-6,CAISERTGDMPPLHF,TGTGCCATCAGTGAGCGGACAGGGGATATGCCACCCCTCCACTTT
.,TRBV12-3/TRBV12-4,16,TRBD1,TRBJ1-2,CASSPRRTGSGYGYTF,TGTGCCAGCAGTCCCCGGCGGACAGGCTCGGGCTATGGCTACACCTTC
.,TRBV12-3/TRBV12-4,14,TRBD1,TRBJ2-7,CASSTGTESSEQYF,TGTGCCAGCAGCACCGGGACAGAATCCAGTGAGCAGTACTTC
.,TRBV7-9,15,.,TRBJ2-7,CASSLNVGTIYEQYF,TGTGCCAGCAGCTTAAATGTAGGGACCATCTACGAGCAGTACTTC
many,TRBV11-1,15,.,TRBJ2-5,CASSRFGTLGETQYF,TGTGCCAGCAGCCGATTCGGGACACTGGGCGAGACCCAGTACTTC
.,TRBV20-1,10,.,TRBJ1-2,CSARAEGVIF,TGCAGTGCTAGAGCTGAGGGGGTCATCTTC
many,TRBV7-9,14,TRBD1,TRBJ1-5,CASSPDRDGQPQHF,TGTGCCAGCAGCCCCGACAGGGACGGGCAGCCCCAGCATTTT
many,TRBV5-6,15,TRBD2,TRBJ2-7,CASSFVGGRVEEQYF,TGTGCCAGCAGCTTCGTTGGCGGGAGGGTGGAGGAGCAGTACTTC
many,TRBV6-1,15,.,TRBJ1-4,CASSESGGTNEKLFF,TGTGCCAGCAGTGAAAGCGGAGGAACTAATGAAAAACTGTTTTTT
many,TRBV5-1,16,TRBD1,TRBJ2-5,CASSLGTGPYQETQYF,TGCGCCAGCAGCCTGGGGACAGGGCCGTACCAAGAGACCCAGTACTTC
.,TRBV12-3/TRBV12-4,13,.,TRBJ1-2,CASSFGAENGYTF,TGTGCCAGCAGTTTTGGTGCAGAAAATGGCTACACCTTC
many,TRBV10-3,13,.,TRBJ2-7,CAIQITDRGEQYF,TGTGCCATCCAAATAACAGACAGAGGGGAGCAGTACTTC
.,TRBV7-8,14,TRBD2,TRBJ2-5,CASSQDVGGETQYF,TGTGCCAGCAGCCAAGATGTGGGAGGGGAGACCCAGTACTTC
many,TRBV7-3,13,.,TRBJ2-5,CASSLRIGETQYF,TGTGCCAGCAGCCTCCGGATAGGAGAGACCCAGTACTTC
many,TRBV7-6,15,TRBD2,TRBJ2-7,CASSLSLANSYEQYF,TGTGCCAGCAGCTTATCACTAGCGAACTCCTACGAGCAGTACTTC
many,TRBV19,15,TRBD1,TRBJ1-1,CASSLRQGRDTEAFF,TGTGCCAGTAGTCTCCGACAGGGGAGGGATACTGAAGCTTTCTTT
many,TRBV20-1,13,.,TRBJ2-2,CSAVSGNTGELFF,TGCAGTGCGGTTAGCGGGAACACCGGGGAGCTGTTTTTT
many,TRBV7-2,16,TRBD1,TRBJ2-5,CASSSAGTANQETQYF,TGTGCCAGCAGCTCCGCCGGGACAGCTAACCAAGAGACCCAGTACTTC
many,TRBV12-3/TRBV12-4,13,.,TRBJ2-5,CASTLGGGETQYF,TGTGCCAGCACCCTCGGAGGGGGGGAGACCCAGTACTTC
.,TRBV7-3,14,.,TRBJ2-7,CASSVGSGPYEQYF,TGTGCCAGCAGCGTAGGCAGCGGACCCTACGAGCAGTACTTC
.,TRBV5-1,13,TRBD1,TRBJ1-2,CASSQGTGNGYTF,TGCGCCAGCAGCCAAGGGACAGGGAATGGCTACACCTTC
few,TRBV29-1,13,.,TRBJ2-7,CSVEMGRTYEQYF,TGCAGCGTTGAGATGGGACGGACCTACGAGCAGTACTTC
.,TRBV14,18,.,TRBJ1-4,CASSPDVWENFILEKLFF,TGTGCCAGCAGTCCAGATGTGTGGGAAAATTTCATCCTGGAAAAACTGTTTTTT
many,TRBV11-3,14,.,TRBJ2-7,CASSLIGLPYEQYF,TGTGCCAGCAGCTTAATCGGACTACCATACGAGCAGTACTTC
many,TRBV25-1,13,.,TRBJ2-7,CASRGGSSYEQYF,TGTGCCAGCAGGGGCGGTAGCTCCTACGAGCAGTACTTC
many,TRBV20-1,14,TRBD1,TRBJ2-5,CSAGDRVRYETQYF,TGCAGTGCTGGCGACAGGGTGAGATATGAGACCCAGTACTTC
many,TRBV5-1,16,TRBD2,TRBJ2-5,CASSLIAGDLRETQYF,TGCGCCAGCAGCTTGATAGCGGGAGATTTACGGGAGACCCAGTACTTC
.,TRBV6-4,12,.,TRBJ1-2,CASNQGYYGYTF,TGTGCCAGCAATCAGGGGTACTATGGCTACACCTTC
many,TRBV11-2,16,.,TRBJ2-7,CASSPFRGGYPYEQYF,TGTGCCAGCAGCCCGTTTAGGGGGGGTTACCCCTACGAGCAGTACTTC
many,TRBV29-1,14,TRBD1,TRBJ1-1,CSVGTGGKNTEAFF,TGCAGCGTTGGAACAGGGGGGAAGAACACTGAAGCTTTCTTT
few,TRBV15,13,.,TRBJ1-1,CATSRDGGNEAFF,TGTGCCACCAGCAGAGATGGCGGTAATGAAGCTTTCTTT
.,TRBV18,14,TRBD1,TRBJ1-6,CASSPGQGSSPLHF,TGTGCCAGCTCACCCGGACAGGGGAGTTCACCCCTCCACTTT
many,TRBV15,14,.,TRBJ1-2,CATSRDTGIYGYTF,TGTGCCACCAGCAGAGACACAGGTATCTATGGCTACACCTTC
.,TRBV7-8,13,.,TRBJ1-1,CASSLVETGSAFF,TGTGCCAGCAGCTTAGTAGAGACAGGCTCCGCTTTCTTT
.,TRBV7-9,13,.,TRBJ1-4,CASSLGDHEKLFF,TGTGCCAGCAGCTTAGGAGACCATGAAAAACTGTTTTTT
once,TRBV11-2,13,TRBD2,TRBJ2-5,CASSRGGNQPQYF,TGTGCCAGCAGCCGGGGGGGCAATCAGCCCCAGTACTTC
.,TRBV5-6,14,.,TRBJ1-2,CASSLPGWSYGYTF,TGTGCCAGCAGCTTGCCAGGGTGGAGTTATGGCTACACCTTC
.,TRBV5-1,14,.,TRBJ2-7,CASSLEQEPYEQYF,TGCGCCAGCAGCTTGGAGCAGGAGCCCTACGAGCAGTACTTC
many,TRBV18,13,.,TRBJ1-1,CASAGQHDTEAFF,TGTGCCTCGGCAGGACAGCACGACACTGAAGCTTTCTTT
many,TRBV11-2,14,.,TRBJ2-6,CASSPVKGANVLTF,TGTGCCAGCAGCCCCGTTAAAGGGGCCAACGTCCTGACTTTC
many,TRBV5-6,16,TRBD1,TRBJ1-6,CASSQPGTGEDSPLHF,TGTGCCAGCAGCCAACCAGGGACAGGGGAGGATTCACCCCTCCACTTT
few,TRBV6-5,14,.,TRBJ2-7,CASSFGQPYYEQYF,TGTGCCAGCAGTTTTGGACAGCCCTACTACGAGCAGTACTTC
.,TRBV29-1,12,TRBD1,TRBJ2-7,CSVSQGDYEQYF,TGCAGCGTGTCACAGGGGGACTACGAGCAGTACTTC
many,TRBV15,15,.,TRBJ1-3,CATSRDVGAGNTIYF,TGTGCCACCAGCAGAGATGTTGGTGCTGGAAACACCATATATTTT
many,TRBV13,13,TRBD1,TRBJ2-7,CASSLGTGSEQYF,TGTGCCAGCAGCTTAGGGACAGGGAGCGAGCAGTACTTC